These 12 T cell receptor beta chains came from one sample sequenced in a study of sequential checkpoint blockade in melanoma. Described treatment: randomized to nivolumab then ipilimumab (arm A) or the reverse (arm B). Assay: immunoSEQ multiplex PCR; the TCRdb copy retains only in-frame clones and omits some. The top ten clones hold about 7.5% of a sample with 12,000 or so clones, 82% of them seen once. The sequencing here drew on CD8+ T cells sorted from blood (inferred from file names), taken from a patient given nivolumab and ipilimumab in sequence. The source of these receptors is a human donor with melanoma.

The chain couples TRBV16 to TRBJ2-7; D is perhaps TRBD1 (6 bases). V lost 1 base to trimming and J lost 2 bases, with 12 bases between them. Looked up from germline, CDR1 is KGHSY and CDR2 is FQNENV. This CDR3 has 15 amino acids. Written as DNA, the CDR3 is TGTGCCAGCAGCCAATACTTGACAGGAGCCTACGAGCAGTACTTC. Translating gives CASSQYLTGAYEQYF.

The rearrangement links TRBV2 to TRBJ1-1; TRBD1 matches at 10 bases. There are 14 residues in the CDR3. Trimming at V came to 7 bases and at J to 5 bases, leaving 7 bases not matched to a gene. Germline CDR1 SNHLY, CDR2 FYNNEI. The CDR3 DNA reads as TGTGCCAGCACCTCAGGACAGGGGGTGACTGAAGCTTTCTTT. This gives the protein CASTSGQGVTEAFF.

V is TRBV9 and J is TRBJ2-7, with D maybe TRBD1 (6 bases). Germline values: CDR1 SGDLS, CDR2 YYNGEE. The CDR3 spans 14 residues. Trimming pared 0 bases from V and 2 bases from J, leaving 9 bases between. The CDR3 reads CASSVAGAPYEQYF. CDR3 coding DNA: TGTGCCAGCAGCGTAGCAGGGGCCCCCTACGAGCAGTACTTC.

The chain is built from TRBV5-1 and TRBJ2-7, with D perhaps matching TRBD1 (6 bases). Trimming left V 3 bases short and J 1 base short, with 14 bases between. Germline-derived CDR1 and CDR2 are SGHRS and YFSETQ. This CDR3 has 15 amino acids. The CDR3: CASSSKLGTSYEQYF. DNA for the CDR3: TGCGCCAGCAGCTCCAAATTGGGGACATCCTACGAGCAGTACTTC.

The rearrangement joins TRBV9 to TRBJ2-1, with a tentative D call TRBD2 (5 bases). The CDR3 consists of 16 residues. The germline V gene encodes CDR1 SGDLS and CDR2 YYNGEE. V was trimmed by 4 bases and J by 7 bases, leaving 21 bases between them. In DNA, the CDR3 is TGTGCCAGCAGCACCAAGTCTCACCCGCGGGTAAATGAGCAGTTCTTC. Amino acid sequence: CASSTKSHPRVNEQFF. Based on the CDR3 plus reference TRBV9 and TRBJ2-1, the full variable domain is DSGVTQTPKHLITATGQRVTLRCSPRSGDLSVYWYQQSLDQGLQFLIQYYNGEERAKGNILERFSAQQFPDLHSELNLSSLELGDSALYFCASSTKSHPRVNEQFFGPGTRLTVL.

The J gene is TRBJ1-2, the V gene TRBV4-1, with D perhaps matching TRBD1 (6 bases). This CDR3 comprises 17 residues. Trimming stripped 4 bases from V and 4 bases from J, with 22 bases between. Germline V gene sequence: CDR1 MGHRA, CDR2 YSYEKL. The CDR3 here is CASSPDIGQLSSYGYTF. In DNA, the CDR3 is TGCGCCAGCAGCCCAGATATCGGACAGCTCTCGAGCTATGGCTACACCTTC.

This clone turned up a few times. The chain links TRBV18 to TRBJ2-7; D is undetermined. The CDR3 extends over 12 amino acids. V was shortened by 2 bases and J by 4 bases, with 6 bases between the two germline ends. Germline CDR1 is KGHSH and CDR2 is LQKENI. The CDR3 loop is CASSPSVYEQYF. The CDR3 coding sequence is TGTGCCAGCTCACCATCGGTTTACGAGCAGTACTTC. The complete variable domain, with remaining parts taken from reference TRBV18 and TRBJ2-7, reads NAGVMQNPRHLVRRRGQEARLRCSPMKGHSHVYWYRQLPEEGLKFMVYLQKENIIDESGMPKERFSAEFPKEGPSILRIQQVVRGDSAAYFCASSPSVYEQYFGPGTRLTVT.

This clone was seen a few times. The V and J genes are TRBV7-9 and TRBJ2-7; a possible D gene is TRBD2 (5 bases). Germline assignment: CDR1 SEHNR and CDR2 FQNEAQ (reference sequence). The V end lost 2 bases, the J end lost 0 bases, and 11 bases lay between the germline ends. The length of the CDR3 is 15 residues. The CDR3 spells CASSLHSGSSYEQYF. The CDR3 DNA is TGTGCCAGCAGCTTACACAGCGGAAGCTCCTACGAGCAGTACTTC. The full variable domain, rest sourced from reference TRBV7-9 and TRBJ2-7, is DTGVSQNPRHKITKRGQNVTFRCDPISEHNRLYWYRQTLGQGPEFLTYFQNEAQLEKSRLLSDRFSAERPKGSFSTLEIQRTEQGDSAMYLCASSLHSGSSYEQYFGPGTRLTVT.

The CDR3 nucleotides read TGCAGCGTTGAAAACACCTTCAACTATGGCTACACCTTC. As protein: CSVENTFNYGYTF. The chain carries TRBV29-1 and TRBJ1-2; D is ambiguous. In germline, CDR1 is SQVTM, CDR2 ANQGSEA. With 2 bases removed from V and 2 bases from J, the gap between germline ends came to 9 bases. There are 13 residues in the CDR3.

The chain has TRBV27 and TRBJ2-1; 10 bases are a match to TRBD2. Trimming at V came to 6 bases and at J to 6 bases, leaving 8 bases not matched to a gene. There are 15 residues in the CDR3. The germline V gene has CDR1 MNHEY and CDR2 SMNVEV (reference sequence). In nucleotides, the CDR3 is TGTGCCAGCAGGCCGACTAGCGGGTACCCCAATGAGCAGTTCTTC. This sequence encodes CASRPTSGYPNEQFF.

There are a few counts of this clone. J is TRBJ1-5 and V is TRBV19; a weak D match, TRBD1 (6 bases). Germline CDR1 reads LNHDA; CDR2 reads SQIVND (reference sequence). The CDR3 contains 14 residues. Trimming left V 10 bases short and J 0 bases short, with 13 bases between. The CDR3 DNA sequence: TGTGCCACCGAGGGACACCTTAGCAATCAGCCCCAGCATTTT. Protein: CATEGHLSNQPQHF.

The rearrangement links TRBV5-6 to TRBJ1-2; no firm D call. CDR1 SGHDT and CDR2 YYEEEE come from the germline V gene. The V end lost 4 bases, the J end lost 6 bases, and 16 bases lay between the germline ends. The CDR3 extends over 14 amino acids. The CDR3 loop is CASSLAVAADGYTF. CDR3 nucleotide sequence: TGTGCCAGCAGCCTAGCGGTGGCGGCGGATGGCTACACCTTC.